Shown below are 2 T cell receptor beta chains from a single sample sequenced in a study of OX40 agonist ivuxolimab in advanced cancers. Produced via immunoSEQ multiplex PCR; TCRdb's table is partial and in-frame only. This table holds approximately 31,000 clones, approximately 89% found once. The source was CD4+ or CD8+ T cells sorted from blood, collected in a trial of the OX40 agonist ivuxolimab. The receptor source for this set is an adult with an advanced solid tumor such as melanoma, head and neck, liver or kidney cancer.

The chain carries TRBV11-2 and TRBJ2-5; 7 bases line up with TRBD2. CDR3 length: 15 residues. Trimming at V came to 2 bases and at J to 5 bases, leaving 8 bases not matched to a gene. CDR1 and CDR2 (germline): SGHAT, FQNNGV. CDR3: CASSLSAGVGETQYF. In DNA, the CDR3 is TGTGCCAGCAGCTTATCCGCGGGAGTAGGCGAGACCCAGTACTTC.

J is TRBJ2-5 and V is TRBV10-1, with D possibly being TRBD2 (6 bases). Germline lookup yields CDR1 WNHNN and CDR2 SYGVQD (reference sequence). The CDR3 extends over 14 amino acids. V was shortened by 0 bases and J by 5 bases, with 10 bases between the two germline ends. CDR3 sequence: CASSESGGEETQYF. CDR3 nucleotides: TGCGCCAGCAGTGAGTCTGGCGGGGAGGAGACCCAGTACTTC.